Below are 7 T cell receptor beta chains sequenced from a single sample in a study of blood T cell repertoires in COVID-19. Profiling relied on immunoSEQ multiplex PCR, and the TCRdb table lists in-frame clones only, not all of them. Here the sample spans about 500,000 clones, roughly 87% being singletons. Sample: PBMCs or T cells enriched from blood (not recorded which). The origin of the receptors is a woman between 18 and 30 years old who had recovered from COVID-19.

The rearrangement uses TRBV2 and TRBJ2-1; 11 bases agree with TRBD2. The CDR3 is 16 residues long. V dropped 2 bases and J dropped 0; count of bases not matched to a gene: 0. Germline V gene data show CDR1 as SNHLY and CDR2 as FYNNEI. As DNA, the CDR3 is TGTGCCAGCAGTGAACTAGCGGGAGGCTCCTACAATGAGCAGTTCTTC. Protein product: CASSELAGGSYNEQFF. Filled out from reference TRBV2 and TRBJ2-1, the complete variable domain reads EPEVTQTPSHQVTQMGQEVILRCVPISNHLYFYWYRQILGQKVEFLVSFYNNEISEKSEIFDDQFSVERPDGSNFTLKIRSTKLEDSAMYFCASSELAGGSYNEQFFGPGTRLTVL.

The genes are TRBV28 and TRBJ2-1, with 7 positions matching TRBD1. The junction had 7 bases not matched to a gene; V was cut back by 8 bases and J by 6 bases. This CDR3 is built from 13 residues. Germline lookup yields CDR1 MDHEN and CDR2 SYDVKM. The CDR3 is CASQRTGFNEQFF. Written as DNA, the CDR3 is TGTGCCAGCCAACGGACAGGCTTCAATGAGCAGTTCTTC.

This chain joins TRBV4-1 and TRBJ2-2; D not certain. The CDR3 is 15 amino acids. Trimming took 2 bases from V and 1 from J, leaving 8 bases between them. The germline V gene encodes CDR1 MGHRA and CDR2 YSYEKL. CDR3 sequence (DNA): TGCGCCAGCAGCCAAAGTCCAGGGAACACCGGGGAGCTGTTTTTT. Its protein product is CASSQSPGNTGELFF.

This chain links TRBV12-3 or TRBV12-4 with TRBJ1-2; D not resolved. V shed 3 bases and J shed 2 bases, with 7 bases lying between them. The CDR3 sequence is 13 residues long. The CDR3 region is CASSFQINYGYTF. CDR3 sequence (DNA): TGTGCCAGCAGTTTCCAGATAAACTATGGCTACACCTTC.

This clone was recorded once. This chain uses TRBV7-9 with TRBJ1-2; D is ambiguous. Germline V CDR1 and CDR2: SEHNR, FQNEAQ (reference sequence). Trimming stripped 3 bases from V and 6 bases from J, with 11 bases between. The CDR3 is made up of 13 amino acids. The CDR3 DNA reads TGTGCCAGCAGCTTCCTCGGGGAGGATGGCTACACCTTC. Its translation is CASSFLGEDGYTF.

The genes are TRBV7-9 and TRBJ1-1; tentatively, D is TRBD1 (6 bases). This CDR3 has 14 residues. Per germline, CDR1 SEHNR and CDR2 FQNEAQ (reference sequence). The germline V and J ends were trimmed by 3 bases and 3 bases, with 11 bases remaining between them. The CDR3 loop is CASSFYRADTEAFF. The DNA for the CDR3 is TGTGCCAGCAGCTTCTACAGGGCGGACACTGAAGCTTTCTTT.

The chain employs TRBV15 and TRBJ1-5, with 7 positions matching TRBD1. V was pared by 0 bases and J by 7 bases, with 6 bases of the junction left unmatched. CDR3 length: 15 residues. Looked up from germline, CDR1 is LNHNV and CDR2 is YYDKDF (reference sequence). CDR3 nucleotide sequence: TGTGCCACCAGCAGAGATCGACAGGGAGGACAGCCCCAGCATTTT. Translated: CATSRDRQGGQPQHF.